This record concerns one T cell receptor (beta chain) sequence. Antigen unknown. These data originate in a study of STAT5B mutations in CD4+ large granular lymphocyte leukemia. Notes on the study in general: Without HLA matching, higher CD4+ than CD8+ T-LGLL clonality could reflect small sample size. About 24% of private leukemic clonotypes occurred rarely in other patients' non-leukemic repertoires. TRBV06-family usage was enriched in top patient clones (8/27) versus controls (2/35).

CDR1 is SGHNT and CDR2 is YYREEE in the germline V gene (reference sequence). This CDR3 has 14 amino acids. Trimming shortened V by 1 base and J by 7 bases, and 15 bases separated the two germline ends. This was a survey-level run. Measured with immunoSEQ multiplex PCR; TCRdb has only the in-frame clones, and not every one. In the table there are fewer than 35,000 clones, about 71% of which are singletons. This chain connects TRBV5-4 to TRBJ2-7; D is perhaps TRBD1 or TRBD2 (5 bases each). The sequencing sample was made of CD4+ T cells from blood buffy coats. The sequence came from a human donor in good health. The CDR3 reads CASSLSRAGGEQYF. CDR3 nucleotide sequence: TGTGCCAGCAGCTTGAGCAGGGCGGGCGGGGAGCAGTACTTC.